The entry below describes one T cell receptor beta chain. The antigen is undetermined. These data belong to a study of Graves' ophthalmopathy and Graves' hyperthyroidism. General observations from the study: Sensitivity reached 70.59% and specificity about 72% when the model predicted ophthalmopathy progression.

V lost 2 bases, J lost 10 bases, and 17 bases lay in between. Germline CDR1 and CDR2: DFQATT and SNEGSKA (reference sequence). This CDR3 comprises 13 residues. RNA transcripts were the source from which TCR beta CDR3 regions were amplified. The workflow started with a first-round RT-PCR run with HTBI primers and then moved on to a second-round multiplex PCR. TCRdb re-analysed the multiplex PCR reads in MiXCR, keeping a single row per CDR3 protein. The data contain approximately 700,000 distinct CDR3 sequences, roughly 40% of them singletons. This sequence joins TRBV20-1 and TRBJ1-1; tentatively, D is TRBD1 (5 bases). The TCR originated in an adult man with Graves' ophthalmopathy. Sequenced material: peripheral blood. The CDR3 spells CSARSPGPWRAFF. In DNA, the CDR3 is TGCAGTGCTAGAAGCCCGGGACCTTGGCGAGCTTTCTTT.